Listed below are T cell receptor beta chains from one sample, sequenced in a study of T-cell memory formation after mild COVID-19. One entry per CDR3 protein results from TCRdb running MiXCR on the 5' RACE reads. The data show some 280,000 distinct CDR3 sequences, roughly 16% seen once. The material sequenced was PBMCs or a T cell subset sorted from them (not recorded which). The source is a man between 18 and 29 years old who had mild COVID-19 (a few samples of this study predate the infection). Cell type and time point are not known. CDR3s leave out the opening cysteine and the closing phenylalanine or tryptophan. Each record gives: V gene, CDR3 protein.

V gene: TRBV7-2; CDR3 protein: ASSSQSGTAYEQY
V gene: TRBV4-1; CDR3 protein: ASSLIRVGTDTQY
V gene: TRBV6-6; CDR3 protein: ASTGRRTANTGELF
V gene: TRBV2; CDR3 protein: ASSELGATNTGELF
V gene: TRBV3-1; CDR3 protein: ASSQLTGVGNTIY
V gene: TRBV5-5; CDR3 protein: ASSTPGAGADTQY
V gene: TRBV25-1; CDR3 protein: ASNGGGQGRTTYEQY
V gene: TRBV12-3/TRBV12-4; CDR3 protein: ASKRSGRGNTEAF
V gene: TRBV4-2; CDR3 protein: ASSQDFGSQKLF
V gene: TRBV5-1; CDR3 protein: ASSLGQGTNEQF
V gene: TRBV29-1; CDR3 protein: SVEARQGSLSYEQY
V gene: TRBV28; CDR3 protein: ATIQGVGNQPQH
V gene: TRBV5-1; CDR3 protein: ASSWPGGYT
V gene: TRBV7-2; CDR3 protein: ASSPPGHTDTQY
V gene: TRBV12-3/TRBV12-4; CDR3 protein: ASGGLAGGGREQF
V gene: TRBV10-3; CDR3 protein: AISDGGQDLKYGYT
V gene: TRBV4-2; CDR3 protein: ASSQDDPSWGAYEQY
V gene: TRBV11-2; CDR3 protein: ASSQGQGNSPLH
V gene: TRBV28; CDR3 protein: ASSLRILRGGIPGELF
V gene: TRBV4-1; CDR3 protein: ASSHPGTKLAQETQY
V gene: TRBV29-1; CDR3 protein: SAGWKEQY
V gene: TRBV4-1; CDR3 protein: ASSRAGSYEQY
V gene: TRBV18; CDR3 protein: ASSGDGPYGYT
V gene: TRBV11-2; CDR3 protein: ASNPIRRKNTEAF
V gene: TRBV20-1; CDR3 protein: SAGLAEPGANVLT
V gene: TRBV6-5; CDR3 protein: ASSYQGGRGRDTQY
V gene: TRBV7-9; CDR3 protein: ASIAGLVETQY
V gene: TRBV6-6; CDR3 protein: ASSLRQNTGELF
V gene: TRBV7-9; CDR3 protein: ASSTGAVPTEAF
V gene: TRBV12-3/TRBV12-4; CDR3 protein: ASTPGGSVESEQY
V gene: TRBV12-3/TRBV12-4; CDR3 protein: ASSPRNRDGYT
V gene: TRBV19; CDR3 protein: ASSTHHDRRNEKLF
V gene: TRBV18; CDR3 protein: ASSPPAGAGLSTEAF
V gene: TRBV20-1; CDR3 protein: SARDTGTNEKLF
V gene: TRBV4-3; CDR3 protein: ASSQDKGRAMKAF
V gene: TRBV18; CDR3 protein: ASSPSWGTEAF
V gene: TRBV10-3; CDR3 protein: AISEREKAF
V gene: TRBV27; CDR3 protein: ASSPSLVPTYEQY
V gene: TRBV10-3; CDR3 protein: AILGTGDSGNTIY
V gene: TRBV12-3/TRBV12-4; CDR3 protein: ASRWGAGYEQY
V gene: TRBV28; CDR3 protein: ASYPSGVTPGYGYT